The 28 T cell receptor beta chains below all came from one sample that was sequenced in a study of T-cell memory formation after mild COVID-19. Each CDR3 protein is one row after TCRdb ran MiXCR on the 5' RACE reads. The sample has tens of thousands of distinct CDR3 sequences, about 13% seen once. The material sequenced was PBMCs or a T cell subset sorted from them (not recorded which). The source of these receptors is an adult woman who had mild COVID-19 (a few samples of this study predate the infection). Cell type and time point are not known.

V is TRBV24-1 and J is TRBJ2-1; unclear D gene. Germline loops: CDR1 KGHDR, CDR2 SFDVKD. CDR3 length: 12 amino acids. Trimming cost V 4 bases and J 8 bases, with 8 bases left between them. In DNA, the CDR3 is TGTGCCACCAGTGAGAGTTATGATGAGCAGTTCTTC. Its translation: CATSESYDEQFF.

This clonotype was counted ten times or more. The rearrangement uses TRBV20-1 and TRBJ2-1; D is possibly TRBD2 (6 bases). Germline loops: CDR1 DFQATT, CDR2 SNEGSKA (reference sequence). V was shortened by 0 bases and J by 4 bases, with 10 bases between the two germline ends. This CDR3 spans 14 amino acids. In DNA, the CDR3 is TGCAGTGCTAGAGATTTGCGGGGATACAATGAGCAGTTCTTC. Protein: CSARDLRGYNEQFF.

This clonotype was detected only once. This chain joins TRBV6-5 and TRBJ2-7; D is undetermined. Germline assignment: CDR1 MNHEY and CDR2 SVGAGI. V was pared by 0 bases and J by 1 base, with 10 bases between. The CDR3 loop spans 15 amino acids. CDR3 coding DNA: TGTGCCAGCAGTTACTCGAGTCCGGCATCCTACGAGCAGTACTTC. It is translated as CASSYSSPASYEQYF.

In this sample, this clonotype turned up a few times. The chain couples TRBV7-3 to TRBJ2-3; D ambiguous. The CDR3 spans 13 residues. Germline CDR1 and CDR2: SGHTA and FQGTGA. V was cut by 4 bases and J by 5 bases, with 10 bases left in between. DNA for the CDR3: TGTGCCAGCAGCTCGTTCCTCCGAGATACGCAGTATTTT. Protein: CASSSFLRDTQYF.

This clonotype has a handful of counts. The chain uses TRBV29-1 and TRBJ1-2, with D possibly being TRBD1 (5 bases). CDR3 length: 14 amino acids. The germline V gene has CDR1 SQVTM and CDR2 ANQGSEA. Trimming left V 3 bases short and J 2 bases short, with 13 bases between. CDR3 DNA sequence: TGCAGCGTTGACACGGGACGGATAAACTATGGCTACACCTTC. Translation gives CSVDTGRINYGYTF.

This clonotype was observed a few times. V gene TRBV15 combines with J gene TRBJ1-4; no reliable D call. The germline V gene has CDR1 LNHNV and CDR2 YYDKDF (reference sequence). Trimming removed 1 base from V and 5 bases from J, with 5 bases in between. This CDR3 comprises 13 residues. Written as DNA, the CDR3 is TGTGCCACCAGCAGAGCGAGGAATGAAAAACTGTTTTTT. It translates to CATSRARNEKLFF.

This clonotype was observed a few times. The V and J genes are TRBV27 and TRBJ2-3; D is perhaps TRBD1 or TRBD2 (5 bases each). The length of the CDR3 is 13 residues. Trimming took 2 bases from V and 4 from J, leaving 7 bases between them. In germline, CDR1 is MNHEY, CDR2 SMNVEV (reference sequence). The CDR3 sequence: CASSLMGADTQYF. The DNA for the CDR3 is TGTGCCAGCAGTTTAATGGGGGCAGATACGCAGTATTTT.

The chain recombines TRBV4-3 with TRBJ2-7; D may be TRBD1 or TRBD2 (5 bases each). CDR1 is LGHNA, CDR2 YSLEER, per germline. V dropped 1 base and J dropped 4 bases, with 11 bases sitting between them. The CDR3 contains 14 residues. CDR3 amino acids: CASSQAGKGYEQYF. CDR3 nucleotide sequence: TGCGCCAGCAGCCAAGCCGGGAAGGGGTACGAGCAGTACTTC.

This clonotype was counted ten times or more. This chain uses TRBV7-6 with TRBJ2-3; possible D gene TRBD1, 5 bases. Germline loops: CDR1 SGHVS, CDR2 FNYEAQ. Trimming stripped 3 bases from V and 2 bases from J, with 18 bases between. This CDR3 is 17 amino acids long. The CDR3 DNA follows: TGTGCCAGCAGCTTCCCCGAGCGAGGACATATCACAGATACGCAGTATTTT. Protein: CASSFPERGHITDTQYF.

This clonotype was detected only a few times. The CDR3 DNA reads as TGTGCCAGCAGCAATACTATGACTAGCGGTACAACAATGTGGACCCAGTACTTC. It yields the protein CASSNTMTSGTTMWTQYF. The chain carries TRBV7-9 and TRBJ2-5; 9 bases agree with TRBD2. Looked up from germline, CDR1 is SEHNR and CDR2 is FQNEAQ (reference sequence). V lost 5 bases, J lost 7 bases, and 20 bases stayed unmatched. This CDR3 spans 18 amino acids.

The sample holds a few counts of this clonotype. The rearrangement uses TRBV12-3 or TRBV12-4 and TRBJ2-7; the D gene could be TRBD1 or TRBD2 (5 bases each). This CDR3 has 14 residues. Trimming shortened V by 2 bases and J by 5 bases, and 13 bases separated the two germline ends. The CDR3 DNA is TGTGCCAGCAGTTTAACAGGCCCGCGGGACGAGCAGTACTTC. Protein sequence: CASSLTGPRDEQYF.

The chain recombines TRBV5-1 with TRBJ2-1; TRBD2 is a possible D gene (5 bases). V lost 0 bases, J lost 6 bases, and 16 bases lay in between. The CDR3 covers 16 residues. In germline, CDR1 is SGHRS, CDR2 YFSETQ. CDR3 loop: CASSLAGVLGSNEQFF. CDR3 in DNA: TGCGCCAGCAGCTTGGCCGGGGTATTAGGGAGCAATGAGCAGTTCTTC.

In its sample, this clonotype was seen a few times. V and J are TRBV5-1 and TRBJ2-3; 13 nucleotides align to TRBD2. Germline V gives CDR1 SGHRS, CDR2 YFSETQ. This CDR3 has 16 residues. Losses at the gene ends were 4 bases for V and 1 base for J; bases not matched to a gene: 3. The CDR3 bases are TGCGCCAGCAGCCAGGGACTAGCGGGACGCACAGATACGCAGTATTTT. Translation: CASSQGLAGRTDTQYF. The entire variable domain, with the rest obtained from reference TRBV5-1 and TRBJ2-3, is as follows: KAGVTQTPRYLIKTRGQQVTLSCSPISGHRSVSWYQQTPGQGLQFLFEYFSETQRNKGNFPGRFSGRQFSNSRSEMNVSTLELGDSALYLCASSQGLAGRTDTQYFGPGTRLTVL.

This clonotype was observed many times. The CDR3 nucleotides are TGTGCCAGCAGCTTACCGGGACAGGTACAAGAGACCCAGTACTTC. It codes for CASSLPGQVQETQYF. The J gene is TRBJ2-5, the V gene TRBV7-9, with TRBD1 matching over 8 bases. The CDR3 loop spans 15 amino acids. The V segment lost 2 bases and the J segment 2 bases; nucleotides outside the gene matches: 4. Looked up from germline, CDR1 is SEHNR and CDR2 is FQNEAQ (reference sequence).

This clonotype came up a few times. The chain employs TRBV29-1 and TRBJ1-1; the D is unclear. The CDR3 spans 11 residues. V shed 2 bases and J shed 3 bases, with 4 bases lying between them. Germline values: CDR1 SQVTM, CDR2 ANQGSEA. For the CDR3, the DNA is TGCAGCGTTGAATGGGACACTGAAGCTTTCTTT. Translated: CSVEWDTEAFF.

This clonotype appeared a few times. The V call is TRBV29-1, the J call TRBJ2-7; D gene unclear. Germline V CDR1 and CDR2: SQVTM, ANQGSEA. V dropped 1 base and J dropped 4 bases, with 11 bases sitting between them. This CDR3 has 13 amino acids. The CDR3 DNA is TGCAGCGTTGAAGGAGATTCACCATACGAGCAGTACTTC. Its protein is CSVEGDSPYEQYF.

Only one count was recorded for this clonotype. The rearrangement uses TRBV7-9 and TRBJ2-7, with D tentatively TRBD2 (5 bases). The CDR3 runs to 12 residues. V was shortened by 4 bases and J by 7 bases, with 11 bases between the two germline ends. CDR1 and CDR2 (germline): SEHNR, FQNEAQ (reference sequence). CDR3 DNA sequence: TGTGCCAGCAGCTCGGGGTCCCTGGAGCAGTACTTC. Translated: CASSSGSLEQYF. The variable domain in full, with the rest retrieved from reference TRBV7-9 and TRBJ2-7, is DTGVSQNPRHKITKRGQNVTFRCDPISEHNRLYWYRQTLGQGPEFLTYFQNEAQLEKSRLLSDRFSAERPKGSFSTLEIQRTEQGDSAMYLCASSSGSLEQYFGPGTRLTVT.

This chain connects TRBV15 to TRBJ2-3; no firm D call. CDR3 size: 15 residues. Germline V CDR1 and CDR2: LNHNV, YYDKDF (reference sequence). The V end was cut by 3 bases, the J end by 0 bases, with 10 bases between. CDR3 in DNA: TGTGCCACCAGCAGGGGCGGTGGTAGCACAGATACGCAGTATTTT. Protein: CATSRGGGSTDTQYF.

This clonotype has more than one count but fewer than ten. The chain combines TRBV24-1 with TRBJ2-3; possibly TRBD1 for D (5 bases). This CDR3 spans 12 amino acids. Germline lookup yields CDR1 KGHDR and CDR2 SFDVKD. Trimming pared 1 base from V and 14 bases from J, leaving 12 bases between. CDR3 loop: CATSDLGRARYF. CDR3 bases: TGTGCCACCAGTGATTTAGGCAGGGCCCGGTATTTT.

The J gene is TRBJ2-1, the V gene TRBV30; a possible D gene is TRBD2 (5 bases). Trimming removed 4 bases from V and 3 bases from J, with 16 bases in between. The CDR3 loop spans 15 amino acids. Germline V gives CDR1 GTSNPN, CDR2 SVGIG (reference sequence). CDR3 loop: CAWIRLEDGYNEQFF. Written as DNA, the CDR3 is TGTGCCTGGATTCGTCTGGAGGACGGCTACAATGAGCAGTTCTTC.

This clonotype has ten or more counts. The CDR3 sequence: CASSIYGTGAAKNIQYF. As DNA, the CDR3 is TGCGCCAGCAGCATCTATGGGACAGGGGCAGCCAAAAACATTCAGTACTTC. The chain is built from TRBV5-1 and TRBJ2-4, with 10 bases identical to TRBD1. The V and J ends lost 4 bases and 0 bases, in that order; junction bases with no gene match: 7. The CDR3 is 17 amino acids. CDR1 is SGHRS and CDR2 is YFSETQ in the germline V gene.

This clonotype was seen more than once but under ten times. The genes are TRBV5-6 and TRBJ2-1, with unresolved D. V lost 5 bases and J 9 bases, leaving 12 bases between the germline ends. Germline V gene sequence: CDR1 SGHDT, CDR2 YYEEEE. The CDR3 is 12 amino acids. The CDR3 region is CASSWAPGEQFF. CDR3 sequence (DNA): TGTGCCAGCAGTTGGGCCCCGGGTGAGCAGTTCTTC.

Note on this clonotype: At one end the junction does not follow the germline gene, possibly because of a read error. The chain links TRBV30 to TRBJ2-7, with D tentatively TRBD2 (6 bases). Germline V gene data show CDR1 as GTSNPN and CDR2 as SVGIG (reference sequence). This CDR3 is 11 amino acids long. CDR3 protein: CACRDSDEQYF. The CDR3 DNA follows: TGTGCCTGCCGGGACTCCGACGAGCAGTACTTC.

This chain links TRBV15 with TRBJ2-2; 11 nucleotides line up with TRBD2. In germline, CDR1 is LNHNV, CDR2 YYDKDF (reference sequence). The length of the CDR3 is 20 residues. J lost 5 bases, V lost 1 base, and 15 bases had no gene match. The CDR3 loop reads CATSRALLLAGGVPTGELFF. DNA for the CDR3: TGTGCCACCAGCAGAGCCTTACTTCTAGCGGGAGGAGTCCCGACCGGGGAGCTGTTTTTT. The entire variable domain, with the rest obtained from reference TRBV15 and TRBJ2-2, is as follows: DAMVIQNPRYQVTQFGKPVTLSCSQTLNHNVMYWYQQKSSQAPKLLFHYYDKDFNNEADTPDNFQSRRPNTSFCFLDIRSPGLGDTAMYLCATSRALLLAGGVPTGELFFGEGSRLTVL.

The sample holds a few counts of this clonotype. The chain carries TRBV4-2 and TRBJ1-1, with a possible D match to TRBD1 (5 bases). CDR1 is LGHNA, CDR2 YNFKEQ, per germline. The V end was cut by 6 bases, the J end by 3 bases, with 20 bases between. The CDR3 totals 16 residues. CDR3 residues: CASREDPGRVDTEAFF. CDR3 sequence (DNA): TGTGCCAGCAGGGAAGATCCAGGGCGCGTGGACACTGAAGCTTTCTTT.

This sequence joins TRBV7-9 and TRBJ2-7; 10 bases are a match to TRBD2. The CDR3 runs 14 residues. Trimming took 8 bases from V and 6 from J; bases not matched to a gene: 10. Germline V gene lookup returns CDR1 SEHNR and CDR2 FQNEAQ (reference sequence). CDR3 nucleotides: TGTGCCAGCGCGATGACTAGCGGGCGTCCCGAGCAGTACTTC. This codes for CASAMTSGRPEQYF.

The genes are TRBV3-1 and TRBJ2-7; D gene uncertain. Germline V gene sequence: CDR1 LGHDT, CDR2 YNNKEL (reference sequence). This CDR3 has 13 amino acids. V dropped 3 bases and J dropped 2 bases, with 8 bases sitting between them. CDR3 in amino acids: CASSQTVTYEQYF. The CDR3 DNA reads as TGTGCCAGCAGCCAGACTGTAACCTACGAGCAGTACTTC.

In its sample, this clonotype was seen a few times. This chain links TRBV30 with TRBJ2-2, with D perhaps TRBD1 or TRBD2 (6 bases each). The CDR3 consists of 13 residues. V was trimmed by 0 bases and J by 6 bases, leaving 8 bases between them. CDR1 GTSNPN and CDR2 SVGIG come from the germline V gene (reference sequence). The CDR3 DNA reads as TGTGCCTGGAGTGTCGGGGGCGCCGGGGAGCTGTTTTTT. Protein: CAWSVGGAGELFF.